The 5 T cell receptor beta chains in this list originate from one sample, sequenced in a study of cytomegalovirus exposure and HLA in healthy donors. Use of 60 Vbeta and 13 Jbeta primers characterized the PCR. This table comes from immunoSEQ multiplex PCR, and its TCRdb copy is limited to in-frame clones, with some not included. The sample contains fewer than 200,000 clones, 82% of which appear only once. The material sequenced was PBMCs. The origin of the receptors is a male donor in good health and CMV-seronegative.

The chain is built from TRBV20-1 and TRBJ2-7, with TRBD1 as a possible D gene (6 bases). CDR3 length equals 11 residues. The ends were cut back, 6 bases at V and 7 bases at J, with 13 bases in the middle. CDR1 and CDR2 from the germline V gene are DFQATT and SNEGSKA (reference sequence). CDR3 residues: CSAKRGTEQYF. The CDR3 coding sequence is TGCAGTGCCAAAAGGGGGACGGAGCAGTACTTC.

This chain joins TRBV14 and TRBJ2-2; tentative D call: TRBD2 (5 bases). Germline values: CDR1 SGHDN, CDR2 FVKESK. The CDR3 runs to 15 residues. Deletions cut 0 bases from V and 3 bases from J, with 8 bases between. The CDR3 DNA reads TGTGCCAGCAGCCAAGATCCGGGGTACACCGGGGAGCTGTTTTTT. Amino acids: CASSQDPGYTGELFF.

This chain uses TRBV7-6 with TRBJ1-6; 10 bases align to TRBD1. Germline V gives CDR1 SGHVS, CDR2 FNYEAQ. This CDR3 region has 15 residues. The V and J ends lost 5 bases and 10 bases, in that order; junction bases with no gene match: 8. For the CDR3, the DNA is TGTGCCAGCAGCCGGGTCGGGACAGGGGAATCACCCCTCCACTTT. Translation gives CASSRVGTGESPLHF.

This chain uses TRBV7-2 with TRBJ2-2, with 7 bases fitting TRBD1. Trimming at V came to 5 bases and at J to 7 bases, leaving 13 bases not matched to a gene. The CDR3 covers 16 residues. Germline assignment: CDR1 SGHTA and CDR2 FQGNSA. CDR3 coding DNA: TGTGCCAGCAGCCCCAGGGGGAAGGGGTTAATCGGGGAGCTGTTTTTT. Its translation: CASSPRGKGLIGELFF.

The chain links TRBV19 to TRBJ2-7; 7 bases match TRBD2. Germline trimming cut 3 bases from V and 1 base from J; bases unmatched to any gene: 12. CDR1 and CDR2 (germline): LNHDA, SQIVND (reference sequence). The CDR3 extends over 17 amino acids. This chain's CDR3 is CASSIYGLADFSYEQYF. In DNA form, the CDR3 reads TGTGCCAGTAGTATTTATGGTCTAGCGGACTTTTCCTACGAGCAGTACTTC.